Following are 14 T cell receptor beta chains from one sample sequenced in a study of brain T cells in children with intractable seizures. TCRdb keeps only in-frame clones here, not all; method: immunoSEQ multiplex PCR. The table shows 88,000 or so clones, with 91% occurring only once. The input for sequencing was peripheral blood, taken at surgery. The source of these receptors is a girl between 2 and 10 years old with Rasmussen encephalitis and intractable seizures.

The rearrangement joins TRBV15 to TRBJ2-2; D not resolved. Between the trimmed V and J ends, which lost 1 base and 7 bases, there was a span of 1 base. The CDR3 length is 11 residues. Germline V gives CDR1 LNHNV, CDR2 YYDKDF (reference sequence). The CDR3 DNA sequence: TGTGCCACCAGCAGAGTCGGGGAGCTGTTTTTT. Its protein product is CATSRVGELFF. Filled out from reference TRBV15 and TRBJ2-2, the complete variable domain reads DAMVIQNPRYQVTQFGKPVTLSCSQTLNHNVMYWYQQKSSQAPKLLFHYYDKDFNNEADTPDNFQSRRPNTSFCFLDIRSPGLGDTAMYLCATSRVGELFFGEGSRLTVL.

This chain uses TRBV6-5 with TRBJ1-2; D gene unclear. The CDR3 totals 12 residues. The germline CDR1 and CDR2 sequences are MNHEY and SVGAGI. V shed 4 bases and J shed 8 bases, with 11 bases lying between them. The CDR3 DNA reads TGTGCCAGCAGTTCCGGGAGTCGGGGCTACACCTTC. Amino acids: CASSSGSRGYTF.

V and J are TRBV21-1 and TRBJ2-1; the listed D gene, TRBD1, was not tested against the DNA. TRBV21-1 is flagged as a pseudogene. This CDR3 region has 15 residues. In nucleotides, the CDR3 is TGTGCCAGCAGCAAACCGACAGGGGAGAACAATGAGCAGTTCTTC. It yields the protein CASSKPTGENNEQFF.

This rearrangement joins TRBV6-2 or TRBV6-3 to TRBJ2-3, with unresolved D. The germline CDR1 and CDR2 sequences are MNHEY and SVGEGT. CDR3 length equals 11 residues. V lost 2 bases to trimming and J lost 4 bases, with 1 base between them. In nucleotides, the CDR3 is TGTGCCAGCAGTTACCCAGATACGCAGTATTTT. It encodes CASSYPDTQYF.

The gene calls are TRBV7-9 and TRBJ1-2; 8 bases line up with TRBD1. The V gene's germline CDR1 is SEHNR and CDR2 FQNEAQ (reference sequence). This CDR3 spans 14 amino acids. V was pared by 4 bases and J by 6 bases, with 7 bases of the junction left unmatched. CDR3 amino acids: CASSSGQVGNGYTF. Written as DNA, the CDR3 is TGTGCCAGCAGCTCGGGACAGGTGGGGAATGGCTACACCTTC.

The rearrangement links TRBV3-1 (or the pseudogene TRBV3-2) to TRBJ2-1; tentatively, D is TRBD2 (7 bases). CDR3 length equals 17 residues. Germline CDR1 is LGHDT and CDR2 is YNNKEL (reference sequence). Trimming stripped 1 base from V and 0 bases from J, with 13 bases between. CDR3 coding DNA: TGTGCCAGCAGCCAAGTGGCGGGGGCTGGCTCCTACAATGAGCAGTTCTTC. Protein product: CASSQVAGAGSYNEQFF.

The gene calls are TRBV5-5 and TRBJ1-1, with D uncertain. Trimming removed 0 bases at V and 5 bases at J, with 17 bases between. The CDR3 loop spans 16 amino acids. CDR1 and CDR2 from the germline V gene are SGHKS and YYEKEE (reference sequence). This CDR3 is CASSLGSANSGTEAFF. CDR3 bases: TGTGCCAGCAGCTTGGGTTCGGCAAATTCGGGAACTGAAGCTTTCTTT.

The V and J genes are TRBV7-9 and TRBJ1-1; D gene unclear. Looked up from germline, CDR1 is SEHNR and CDR2 is FQNEAQ (reference sequence). This CDR3 spans 13 amino acids. Deletions cut 7 bases from V and 0 bases from J, with 9 bases between. The CDR3 DNA is TGTGCCAGCACCAATGTCATGAACACTGAAGCTTTCTTT. It codes for CASTNVMNTEAFF.

The V call is TRBV19, the J call TRBJ1-1, with D possibly being TRBD1 (6 bases). CDR1 is LNHDA and CDR2 is SQIVND in the germline V gene (reference sequence). V lost 3 bases to trimming and J lost 3 bases, with 11 bases between them. CDR3 length: 14 residues. In DNA form, the CDR3 reads TGTGCCAGTAGTATCGGCAGGGGCCACACTGAAGCTTTCTTT. This codes for CASSIGRGHTEAFF.

The chain joins TRBV2 to TRBJ1-2; tentatively, D is TRBD1 (6 bases). The CDR3 covers 16 residues. Germline CDR1 and CDR2: SNHLY and FYNNEI. The V gene lost 4 bases and the J gene lost 4 bases, with 19 bases spanning the gap. Here the CDR3 reads CASSGDTARVSYGYTF. In nucleotides, the CDR3 is TGTGCCAGCAGTGGGGACACCGCTCGTGTTTCCTATGGCTACACCTTC. Together with reference TRBV2 and TRBJ1-2, the CDR3 gives the full variable domain: EPEVTQTPSHQVTQMGQEVILRCVPISNHLYFYWYRQILGQKVEFLVSFYNNEISEKSEIFDDQFSVERPDGSNFTLKIRSTKLEDSAMYFCASSGDTARVSYGYTFGSGTRLTVV.

V gene TRBV19 combines with J gene TRBJ1-1, with D tentatively TRBD1 (6 bases). The CDR3 totals 15 residues. Germline CDR1 is LNHDA and CDR2 is SQIVND (reference sequence). The ends were cut back, 6 bases at V and 3 bases at J, with 17 bases in the middle. The chain's CDR3 is CASSLQTGRHTEAFF. CDR3 nucleotides: TGTGCCAGTAGCCTTCAAACAGGGCGGCACACTGAAGCTTTCTTT.

The rearrangement uses TRBV2 and TRBJ1-1; no clear D gene. This CDR3 comprises 15 residues. Germline V gives CDR1 SNHLY, CDR2 FYNNEI. The V end lost 0 bases, the J end lost 5 bases, and 13 bases lay between the germline ends. The CDR3 spells CASSEARIGRTEAFF. Written as DNA, the CDR3 is TGTGCCAGCAGTGAAGCGCGCATTGGTAGAACTGAAGCTTTCTTT.

The V and J genes are TRBV30 and TRBJ2-7; D assignment may be TRBD1 or TRBD2 (5 bases each). Trimming pared 7 bases from V and 4 bases from J, leaving 11 bases between. CDR3 length equals 11 residues. CDR1 and CDR2 (germline): GTSNPN, SVGIG (reference sequence). The CDR3 nucleotides are TGTGCCTCGGGACGGCTATACGAGCAGTACTTC. Its translation is CASGRLYEQYF. Combining the CDR3 with reference TRBV30 and TRBJ2-7 gives the whole variable domain SQTIHQWPATLVQPVGSPLSLECTVEGTSNPNLYWYRQAAGRGLQLLFYSVGIGQISSEVPQNLSASRPQDRQFILSSKKLLLSDSGFYLCASGRLYEQYFGPGTRLTVT.

The V call is TRBV5-5, the J call TRBJ2-7; weak D call: TRBD1 (5 bases). V lost 4 bases, J lost 4 bases, and 9 bases lay in between. The germline CDR1 and CDR2 sequences are SGHKS and YYEKEE (reference sequence). The CDR3 is 12 residues long. The chain's CDR3 is CASSPGIYEQYF. The CDR3 DNA is TGTGCCAGCAGCCCAGGGATATACGAGCAGTACTTC.